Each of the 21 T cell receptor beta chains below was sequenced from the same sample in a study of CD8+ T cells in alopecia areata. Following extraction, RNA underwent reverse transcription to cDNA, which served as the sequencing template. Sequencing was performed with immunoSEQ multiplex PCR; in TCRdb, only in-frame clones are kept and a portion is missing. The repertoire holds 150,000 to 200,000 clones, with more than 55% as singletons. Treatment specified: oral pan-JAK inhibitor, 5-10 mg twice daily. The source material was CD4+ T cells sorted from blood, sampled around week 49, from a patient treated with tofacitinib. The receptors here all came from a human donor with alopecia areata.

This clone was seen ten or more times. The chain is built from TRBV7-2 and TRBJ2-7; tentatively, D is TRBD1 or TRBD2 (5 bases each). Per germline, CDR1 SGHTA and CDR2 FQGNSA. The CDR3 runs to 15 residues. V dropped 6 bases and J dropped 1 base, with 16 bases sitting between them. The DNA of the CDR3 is TGTGCCAGCAGACAGTCCGGGACGGGTTCCTACGAGCAGTACTTC. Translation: CASRQSGTGSYEQYF.

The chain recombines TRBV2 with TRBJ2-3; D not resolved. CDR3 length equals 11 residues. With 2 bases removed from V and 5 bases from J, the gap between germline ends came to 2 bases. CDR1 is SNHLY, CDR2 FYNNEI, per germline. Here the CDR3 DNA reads TGTGCCAGCAGTGAAAAAGATACGCAGTATTTT. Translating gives CASSEKDTQYF.

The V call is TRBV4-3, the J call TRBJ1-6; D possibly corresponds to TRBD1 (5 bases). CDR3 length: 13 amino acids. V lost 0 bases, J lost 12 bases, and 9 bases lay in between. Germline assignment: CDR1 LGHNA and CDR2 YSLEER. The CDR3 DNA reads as TGCGCCAGCAGCCAAGATCTCACAGGACCCCTCCACTTT. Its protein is CASSQDLTGPLHF.

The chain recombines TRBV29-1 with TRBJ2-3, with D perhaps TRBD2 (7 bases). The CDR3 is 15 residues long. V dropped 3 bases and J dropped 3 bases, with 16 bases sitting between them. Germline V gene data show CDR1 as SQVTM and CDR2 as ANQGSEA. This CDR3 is CSVEGTAGATDTQYF. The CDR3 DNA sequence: TGCAGCGTTGAGGGGACGGCGGGGGCTACAGATACGCAGTATTTT.

The CDR3 nucleotides are TGCGCCAGCAGTACCACAGGGACGAGGAAGTATTTT. Translated, it gives CASSTTGTRKYF. This chain links TRBV23-1 with TRBJ2-3; D might be TRBD1 (6 bases). TRBV23-1 is assigned to the ORF class and has an uncertain function. V was trimmed by 5 bases and J by 13 bases, leaving 16 bases between them. The CDR3 extends over 12 amino acids.

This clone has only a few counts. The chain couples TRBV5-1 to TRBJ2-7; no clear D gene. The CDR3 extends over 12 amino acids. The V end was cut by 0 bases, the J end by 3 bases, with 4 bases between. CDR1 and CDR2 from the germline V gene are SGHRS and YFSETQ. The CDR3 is CASSLDRYEQYF. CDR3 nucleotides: TGCGCCAGCAGCTTGGACCGCTACGAGCAGTACTTC.

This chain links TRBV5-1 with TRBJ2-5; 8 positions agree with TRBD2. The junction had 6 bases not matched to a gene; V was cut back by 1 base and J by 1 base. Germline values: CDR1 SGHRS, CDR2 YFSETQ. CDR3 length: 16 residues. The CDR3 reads CASSLRSSGFQETQYF. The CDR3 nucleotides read TGCGCCAGCAGCTTGCGATCTAGCGGGTTCCAAGAGACCCAGTACTTC.

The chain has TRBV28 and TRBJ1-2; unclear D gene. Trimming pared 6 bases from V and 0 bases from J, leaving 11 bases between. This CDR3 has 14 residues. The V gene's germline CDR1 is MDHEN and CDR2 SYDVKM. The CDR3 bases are TGTGCCAGCAGCCGCAGCGGGGCTAACTATGGCTACACCTTC. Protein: CASSRSGANYGYTF.

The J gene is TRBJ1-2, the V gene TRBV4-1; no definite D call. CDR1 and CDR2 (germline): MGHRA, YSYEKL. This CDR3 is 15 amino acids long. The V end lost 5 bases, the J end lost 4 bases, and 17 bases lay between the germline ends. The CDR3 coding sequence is TGCGCCAGCAGCGACCCTGGACGGCAGATCTATGGCTACACCTTC. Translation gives CASSDPGRQIYGYTF.

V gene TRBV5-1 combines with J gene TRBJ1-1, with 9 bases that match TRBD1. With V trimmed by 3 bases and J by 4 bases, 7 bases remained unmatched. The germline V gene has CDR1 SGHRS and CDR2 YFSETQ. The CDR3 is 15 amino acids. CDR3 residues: CASSWQQGASTEAFF. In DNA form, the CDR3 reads TGCGCCAGCAGCTGGCAACAGGGGGCGAGCACTGAAGCTTTCTTT.

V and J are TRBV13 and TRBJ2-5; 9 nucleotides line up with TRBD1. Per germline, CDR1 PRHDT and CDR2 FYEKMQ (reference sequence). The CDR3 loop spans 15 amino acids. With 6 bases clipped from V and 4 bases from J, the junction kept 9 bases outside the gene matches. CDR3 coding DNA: TGTGCCAGCAGTCGGGACAGGGACTATCCAGAGACCCAGTACTTC. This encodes CASSRDRDYPETQYF.

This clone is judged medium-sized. The CDR3 DNA is TGTGCCATCGGTAGTGATAATGAGCAGTTCTTC. Amino acids: CAIGSDNEQFF. This sequence joins TRBV10-3 and TRBJ2-1; D remains ambiguous. V was trimmed by 8 bases and J by 7 bases, leaving 9 bases between them. Germline values: CDR1 ENHRY, CDR2 SYGVKD. The CDR3 consists of 11 residues.

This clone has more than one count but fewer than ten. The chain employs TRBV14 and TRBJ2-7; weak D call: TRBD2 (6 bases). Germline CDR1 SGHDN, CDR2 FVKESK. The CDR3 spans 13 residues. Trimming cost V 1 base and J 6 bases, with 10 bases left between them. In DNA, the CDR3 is TGTGCCAGCAGCCAAGCCACTAGCATCGAGCAGTACTTC. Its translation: CASSQATSIEQYF.

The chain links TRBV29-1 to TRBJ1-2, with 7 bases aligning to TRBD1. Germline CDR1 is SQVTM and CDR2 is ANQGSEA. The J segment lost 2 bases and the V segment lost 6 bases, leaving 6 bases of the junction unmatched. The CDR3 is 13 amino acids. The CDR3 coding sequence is TGCAGCGTATCTAAGGGACAGAACTATGGCTACACCTTC. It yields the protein CSVSKGQNYGYTF.

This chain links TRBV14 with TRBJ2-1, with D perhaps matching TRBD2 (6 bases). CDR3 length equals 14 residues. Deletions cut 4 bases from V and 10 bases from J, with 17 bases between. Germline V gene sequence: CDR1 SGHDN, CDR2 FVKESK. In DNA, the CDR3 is TGTGCCAGCAGCCCGGGACTCACCTTGGGGGAGCAGTTCTTC. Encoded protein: CASSPGLTLGEQFF.

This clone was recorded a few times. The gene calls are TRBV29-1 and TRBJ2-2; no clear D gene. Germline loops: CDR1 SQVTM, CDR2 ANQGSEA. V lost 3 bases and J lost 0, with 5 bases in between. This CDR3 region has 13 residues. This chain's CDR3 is CSVDSANTGELFF. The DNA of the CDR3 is TGCAGCGTTGATTCCGCGAACACCGGGGAGCTGTTTTTT.

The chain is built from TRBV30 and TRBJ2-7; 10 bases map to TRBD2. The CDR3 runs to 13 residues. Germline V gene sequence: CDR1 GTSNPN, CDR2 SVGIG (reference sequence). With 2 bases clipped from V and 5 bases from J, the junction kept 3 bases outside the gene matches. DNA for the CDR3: TGTGCCTGGAGTCTAGCGGGGGTCCACGAGCAGTACTTC. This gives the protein CAWSLAGVHEQYF.

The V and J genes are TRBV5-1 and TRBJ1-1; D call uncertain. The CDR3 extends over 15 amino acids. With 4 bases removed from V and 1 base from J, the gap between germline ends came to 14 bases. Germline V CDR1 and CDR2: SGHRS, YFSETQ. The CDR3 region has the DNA TGCGCCAGCAGCCCGACGCCAAGGGCGAACACTGAAGCTTTCTTT. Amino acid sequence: CASSPTPRANTEAFF. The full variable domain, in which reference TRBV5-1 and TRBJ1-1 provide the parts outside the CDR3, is KAGVTQTPRYLIKTRGQQVTLSCSPISGHRSVSWYQQTPGQGLQFLFEYFSETQRNKGNFPGRFSGRQFSNSRSEMNVSTLELGDSALYLCASSPTPRANTEAFFGQGTRLTVV.

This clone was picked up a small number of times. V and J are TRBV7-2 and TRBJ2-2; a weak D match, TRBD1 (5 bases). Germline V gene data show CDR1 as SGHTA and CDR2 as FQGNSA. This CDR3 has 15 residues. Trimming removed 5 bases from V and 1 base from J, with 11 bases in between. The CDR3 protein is CASSTQTGNTGELFF. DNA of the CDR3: TGTGCCAGCAGCACCCAAACAGGGAACACCGGGGAGCTGTTTTTT.

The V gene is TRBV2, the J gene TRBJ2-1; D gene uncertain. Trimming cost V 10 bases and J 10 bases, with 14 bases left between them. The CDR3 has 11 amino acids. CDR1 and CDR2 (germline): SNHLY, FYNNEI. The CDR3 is CATTAWGEQFF. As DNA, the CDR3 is TGTGCCACCACGGCGTGGGGAGAGCAGTTCTTC.

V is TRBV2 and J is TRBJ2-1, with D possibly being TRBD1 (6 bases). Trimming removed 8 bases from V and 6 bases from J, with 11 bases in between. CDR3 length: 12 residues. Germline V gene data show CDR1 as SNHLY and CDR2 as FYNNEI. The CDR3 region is CASLEQGNEQFF. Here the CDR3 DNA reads TGTGCCAGCCTCGAACAGGGCAATGAGCAGTTCTTC.